The clone carrying this TCR beta chain occurred a few times. The antigen remains undetermined. This entry is derived from a study of blood T cells in healthy people across ages. Findings of the study overall: Naive T cell percentage showed a strong correlation with the diversity of TCR beta. Diversity of TCR beta per million T cells declined in a roughly linear way with age.

A second PCR of 7 to 11 cycles used a sample-barcoded 5' primer and a J-beta primer mix. A template-switch adaptor containing 12 random nucleotides labeled each cDNA molecule. From the 5' RACE reads, TCRdb called clonotypes with MiXCR, one entry per CDR3 protein. Of more than 800,000 distinct CDR3 sequences listed, about 30% were seen once; the top ten hold roughly 17%. Trimming stripped 2 bases from V and 4 bases from J, with 9 bases between. The CDR3 consists of 14 residues. Germline CDR1 MNHEY, CDR2 SVGEGT. The source of this sequence is a woman aged 80 or over in good health. This chain links TRBV6-2 or TRBV6-3 with TRBJ1-5; a weak D match, TRBD1 (5 bases). Sequencing was performed on blood. The CDR3 loop reads CASSYNRINQPQHF. The CDR3, as DNA: TGTGCCAGCAGTTACAACAGGATAAATCAGCCCCAGCATTTT.